The sequence of this T cell receptor (beta chain) was determined in a study of spatial heterogeneity in lung cancer. One entry per CDR3 protein results from TCRdb running MiXCR on the 5' RACE reads. The sample comprises roughly 4,000 distinct CDR3 sequences, 10% to 12% of which are singletons, and about three fifths rests with the top ten. Broader study findings: Tumors with more nonsynonymous mutations had more expanded intratumoral alpha and beta TCRs.

This clonotype was picked up a small number of times. Antigen unknown. Indicated time point: sample taken at primary tumor resection. Donation came from roughly 72 patients with untreated early-stage non-small cell lung cancer. The CDR3 spans 15 residues. Per the germline V gene, CDR1 is SGHTA and CDR2 is FQGNSA. Losses at the gene ends were 0 bases for V and 2 bases for J; bases not matched to a gene: 2. This TCR derives from a male donor with early-stage non-small cell lung cancer. The source material was lung tumor tissue, sampled at surgery. The V and J genes are TRBV7-2 and TRBJ2-3; the match to TRBD2 covers 7 bases. The CDR3 bases are TGTGCCAGCAGCTTAGCGGGAGGGCCCACAGATACGCAGTATTTT. Residues: CASSLAGGPTDTQYF.